The entry below describes one TCR beta chain. What it binds is not known. The source of the sample is a study of cytomegalovirus exposure and HLA in healthy donors. The PCR made use of 60 Vbeta and 13 Jbeta primers. Measured with immunoSEQ multiplex PCR; TCRdb has only the in-frame clones, and not every one. Here the sample spans some 100,000 clones, 74% being singletons. Study results and limitations: Later analysis suggested most CMV-associated TCR beta chains were HLA-restricted.

The CDR3 covers 17 residues. The V end was cut by 4 bases, the J end by 4 bases, with 22 bases between. Germline CDR1 MGHDK, CDR2 SYGVNS. Sequenced: PBMCs. V gene TRBV25-1 combines with J gene TRBJ1-2; possibly TRBD1 for D (5 bases). This clonotype was sampled from a human donor in good health. The CDR3 DNA reads TGTGCCAGCAGTGGGGCGGACCCAGGGTTTAGAAGCTATGGCTACACCTTC. This sequence encodes CASSGADPGFRSYGYTF.